This entry lists 5 T cell receptor beta chains sequenced from one sample in a study of blood T cell repertoires in COVID-19. This table comes from immunoSEQ multiplex PCR, and its TCRdb copy is limited to in-frame clones, with some not included. The profile shows 250,000 to 300,000 clones, 89% of them singletons. Input material: peripheral blood. The receptors were gathered from a woman aged 40 to 55 who had recovered from COVID-19.

The rearrangement uses TRBV3-1 (or the pseudogene TRBV3-2) and TRBJ1-5; D is possibly TRBD1 (6 bases). Trimming shortened V by 1 base and J by 5 bases, and 12 bases separated the two germline ends. Germline V gene sequence: CDR1 LGHDT, CDR2 YNNKEL (reference sequence). The CDR3 is 15 amino acids. The CDR3 bases are TGTGCCAGCAGCCAAGGGGGGCAGGGCTATCAGCCCCAGCATTTT. Amino acids: CASSQGGQGYQPQHF.

This chain uses TRBV23-1 with TRBJ1-2; the match to TRBD1 covers 8 bases. TRBV23-1 is an ORF; its function is uncertain. Trimming cost V 11 bases and J 7 bases; bases outside gene matches: 15. CDR3 size: 14 residues. CDR3 coding DNA: TGCGCCGGGTCACAGGGGGAGGGTTCGGGTGGCTACACCTTC. Protein: CAGSQGEGSGGYTF.

The chain combines TRBV5-5 with TRBJ2-5; D not resolved. This CDR3 contains 13 residues. Per the germline V gene, CDR1 is SGHKS and CDR2 is YYEKEE (reference sequence). The V gene lost 2 bases and the J gene lost 2 bases, with 7 bases spanning the gap. CDR3 nucleotide sequence: TGTGCCAGCAGCTTTTTCCCTCAAGAGACCCAGTACTTC. It yields the protein CASSFFPQETQYF.

The table lists this clone with a count of one. This sequence joins TRBV5-4 and TRBJ1-3; 8 nucleotides line up with TRBD1. V shed 5 bases and J 4 bases; nucleotides not matched to a gene: 5. From germline, CDR1 is SGHNT and CDR2 YYREEE (reference sequence). This CDR3 has 14 amino acids. The CDR3 DNA is TGTGCCAGCAGATCCGGACAGGGAGGAAACACCATATATTTT. As protein: CASRSGQGGNTIYF.

This chain links TRBV14 with TRBJ1-1, with TRBD1 matching over 8 bases. In germline, CDR1 is SGHDN, CDR2 FVKESK. The CDR3 extends over 16 amino acids. V lost 0 bases, J lost 3 bases, and 6 bases stayed unmatched. The CDR3 reads CASSQDQRDRYTEAFF. CDR3 in DNA: TGTGCCAGCAGCCAAGATCAGAGGGACAGGTACACTGAAGCTTTCTTT. Combining the CDR3 with reference TRBV14 and TRBJ1-1 gives the whole variable domain EAGVTQFPSHSVIEKGQTVTLRCDPISGHDNLYWYRRVMGKEIKFLLHFVKESKQDESGMPNNRFLAERTGGTYSTLKVQPAELEDSGVYFCASSQDQRDRYTEAFFGQGTRLTVV.